The entry below describes one T cell receptor beta chain. The sample originates from a study of graft-versus-host responses after intestinal transplantation. Study background: Recipients uniformly received anti-thymocyte globulin induction, followed by tacrolimus and steroids for roughly 3 years.

Profiled with immunoSEQ multiplex PCR; TCRdb holds only in-frame clones, not every one. The data contain thousands of clones, about a fifth of them seen just once; the ten biggest clones take up 5% to 6%. J was trimmed by 6 bases and V by 6 bases; bases with no gene match: 6. The CDR3 extends over 13 amino acids. Germline V gene sequence: CDR1 SGHTA, CDR2 FQGNSA. The receptor was isolated from a human patient who was an organ donor for intestinal transplantation. The V and J genes are TRBV7-2 and TRBJ1-2, with 8 bases identical to TRBD1. Sequencing was performed on alloreactive CD4+ T cells from a mixed lymphocyte reaction culture, taken before transplantation. Subset reported: CFSE-low proliferating T cells sorted from roughly 6-day pre-transplant mixed lymphocyte reaction (GvH or HvG direction). CDR3 nucleotide sequence: TGTGCCAGCAGGGTGACAGGGGTAGATGGCTACACCTTC. Translated: CASRVTGVDGYTF. The full variable domain, in which reference TRBV7-2 and TRBJ1-2 provide the parts outside the CDR3, is GAGVSQSPSNKVTEKGKDVELRCDPISGHTALYWYRQSLGQGLEFLIYFQGNSAPDKSGLPSDRFSAERTGGSVSTLTIQRTQQEDSAVYLCASRVTGVDGYTFGSGTRLTVV.